This T cell receptor beta chain was captured in a study of graft-versus-host responses after intestinal transplantation listed by TCRdb under 2021. General notes on the study: The transplants that recipients received were multivisceral, liver-intestinal, or isolated intestinal. Every recipient was given anti-thymocyte globulin induction, then maintenance tacrolimus and steroids for roughly 3 years. Of the 20 to 30 intestinal transplant recipients enrolled in the cohort, one of whom was a retransplant, 3 patients without pretransplant specimens were excluded. Graft-versus-host and host-versus-graft alloreactive T cell clones were tracked in the graft, circulation and bone marrow after intestinal transplantation using bulk TCR-beta CDR3 sequencing. A peak of at least 4% donor T cells among recipient peripheral blood mononuclear cells was the definition used for donor T cell macrochimerism. To identify alloreactive clones, pre-transplant mixed lymphocyte reaction products were sequenced and then compared with unstimulated pre-transplant donor and recipient T cells. Samples from three later patients were sequenced in-house on an Illumina MiSeq with MiXCR processing rather than by the commercial service.

What the research found in general, with its limitations: In patients with donor T cell macrochimerism, the allografts had high GvH to HvG T cell clonal ratios. The conclusions were limited by the relatively low number and heterogeneity of the intestinal transplant patients. Early after transplant, peak levels of circulating GvH clones were associated with declines in HvG clones. GvH clones were found in recipient bone marrow, and some of the GvH clones appeared earlier in ileal mucosa or blood, which is consistent with an intestinal mucosal origin.

This clone came up once. Its antigen remains undetermined. Base quality data are lacking; no much larger clone is found one base away. The time point tag for this specimen amounts to: cells obtained before transplantation from donor or recipient. CD3+CD4+ and CD3+CD8+ populations were FACS-sorted from unstimulated pre-transplant donor and recipient cells taken from spleen or lymph nodes. The method was the immunoSEQ multiplex PCR assay. For most patients, genomic DNA was isolated with the Qiagen DNeasy Blood and Tissue Kit and shipped frozen to Adaptive Biotechnologies for TCR sequencing. For most patients, high-throughput TCR-beta CDR3 sequencing of genomic DNA was performed by Adaptive Biotechnologies. The authors' analysis ran thus. TCR sequencing data for over 15 patients were retrieved from Adaptive's ImmunoSEQ software; a few other patients were processed with MiXCR and VDJtools. CD4 versus CD8 sorting errors were corrected by removing sequences found in both subsets at a frequency ratio below 5:1. CDR3 nucleotide sequences shared by donor and recipient were removed because the origin of these sequences could not be assigned. At least 2-fold expansion over unstimulated cells and a minimum CFSE-low frequency of 0.002% (template counts) or 0.001% (read counts) were required for clones to be classified as alloreactive. Mappable clones were those detected in sequenced pre-transplant spleen, lymph node, or MLR CFSE-low populations of the donor or recipient. The cumulative frequency of alloreactive clones was calculated as a percentage of all sequences, weighted by copy number. TCRdb limited this immuneACCESS table to in-frame rearrangements with V and J called. A share of clones is missing; checked studies link under half to unresolved V genes, and the rest is unexplained. Clone size and the V and J calls come from that table; the DNA yielded D and trimming. The sample table records approximately 90,000 clones; roughly 90% of these occur just once. Roughly 0.4% of the sample comes from the top ten.

This clonotype was obtained from a human donor who was the organ donor for an intestinal transplant. The starting material was unstimulated CD8+ T cells sorted from spleen or lymph node cells, obtained before transplant.

The nucleotide sequence reads TGTGCCAGCAGCCGTAGACAGCCCGGAGCTTTCTTT. It translates as CASSRRQPGAFF. The receptor chain draws on TRBV13 and TRBJ1-1; the D gene is possibly TRBD1, with 5 bases matching. Taken from the germline V gene (reference sequence), the CDR1 and CDR2 loops are PRHDT and FYEKMQ. Counted from cysteine to phenylalanine, this CDR3 has 12 amino acids. Only the CDR3 part of the read is kept: 36 bases, read in frame from the first base. The V end loses 5 bases and the J end loses 10 bases, and a stretch of 14 bases separates them.